The present T cell receptor (beta chain) was sequenced within a study of response to subunit inactivated influenza vaccine. Study outcomes and limitations: Only a handful of new T cells, the authors suggested, are recruited with each seasonal influenza vaccination.

A single record per CDR3 protein comes from TCRdb applying MiXCR to the RT-PCR reads. The top ten clones hold about an eighth of a sample with approximately 530,000 distinct CDR3 sequences, 7.6% of them seen once. This clonotype was observed a handful of times. Its cognate antigen is unknown. Germline V CDR1 and CDR2: MDHEN, SYDVKM. The CDR3 contains 14 residues. V lost 6 bases and J lost 1; bases outside the gene matches: 5. This sequence originates from a man aged 45-69 years who received an inactivated influenza vaccine. This rearrangement joins TRBV28 to TRBJ1-2, with 7 bases aligning to TRBD1. The sequenced sample was PBMCs from blood, obtained approximately 25 months after vaccination. CDR3 in DNA: TGTGCCAGCAGCTGGCAGGGGGTTAACTATGGCTACACCTTC. This encodes CASSWQGVNYGYTF.